This section outlines one TCR beta chain sequence together with its context. This record belongs to a study of blood T cell repertoires in COVID-19. Across the whole study: The United States, Italy and Spain supplied acute and convalescent COVID-19 samples. T cells, B-cell-depleted T cells, or PBMCs supplied cDNA or gDNA.

Germline lookup yields CDR1 MNHEY and CDR2 SMNVEV (reference sequence). The V end lost 7 bases, the J end lost 4 bases, and 13 bases lay between the germline ends. The CDR3 runs to 13 residues. As processed by the authors: The authors estimated nucleated cell counts from reference gene primer amplification. Data came from immunoSEQ multiplex PCR; TCRdb stores just in-frame clones and leaves some out. The V and J calls and clone size come from that table; D and trimming were worked out from the DNA. The sample has 200,000 to 250,000 clones, approximately 85% seen once. The sequencing input was peripheral blood. The source is a man in his fifties who had recovered from COVID-19. The rearrangement links TRBV27 to TRBJ1-1, with D possibly being TRBD1 (5 bases). The CDR3 DNA follows: TGTGCCAGCAAGGTGTGGGGCCGCACTGAAGCTTTCTTT. Translating it yields CASKVWGRTEAFF.